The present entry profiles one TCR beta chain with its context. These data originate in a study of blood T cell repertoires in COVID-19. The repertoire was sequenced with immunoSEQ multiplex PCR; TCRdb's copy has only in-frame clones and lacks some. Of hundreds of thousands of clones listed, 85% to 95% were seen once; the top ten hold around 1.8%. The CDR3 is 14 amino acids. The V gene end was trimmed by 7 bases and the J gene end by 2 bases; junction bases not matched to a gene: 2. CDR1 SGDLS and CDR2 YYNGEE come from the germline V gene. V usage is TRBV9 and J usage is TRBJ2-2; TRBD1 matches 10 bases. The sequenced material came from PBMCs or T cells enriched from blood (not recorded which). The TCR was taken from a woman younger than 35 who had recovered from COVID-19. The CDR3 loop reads CASGDRGNTGELFF. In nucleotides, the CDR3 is TGTGCCAGCGGGGACAGGGGCAACACCGGGGAGCTGTTTTTT.